This TCR beta chain was documented in a study of blood T cells in healthy people across ages. Study findings and constraints: Diversity of TCR beta per million T cells declined in a roughly linear way with age. Donor CMV infection status was unknown, possibly confounding age-related changes in expanded clonotypes.

Combining a sample-barcoded 5' primer with a J-beta primer mix, a second PCR ran for roughly 6 to 12 cycles. MiXCR was run by TCRdb on the 5' RACE reads, yielding one entry per CDR3 protein. The sample contains 600,000 to 900,000 distinct CDR3 sequences, under 30% of which appear only once. Healthy Caucasian individuals from Russia aged roughly 6 to 90 served as donors. CDR1 is SNHLY and CDR2 is FYNNEI in the germline V gene. V lost 7 bases, J lost 8 bases, and 11 bases stayed unmatched. The CDR3 length is 14 residues. Of note for this clonotype: The antigen is unknown.

These data also formed part of another study, on T cells of mothers and their children.

Sequencing was done on a sample of blood. This receptor was taken from a boy between 10 and 17 years old in good health. The rearrangement uses TRBV2 and TRBJ2-1, with TRBD2 matching 7 bases. The CDR3 is CASTRSGAGDEQFF. The DNA of the CDR3 is TGTGCCAGCACCAGAAGCGGGGCCGGGGATGAGCAGTTCTTC.